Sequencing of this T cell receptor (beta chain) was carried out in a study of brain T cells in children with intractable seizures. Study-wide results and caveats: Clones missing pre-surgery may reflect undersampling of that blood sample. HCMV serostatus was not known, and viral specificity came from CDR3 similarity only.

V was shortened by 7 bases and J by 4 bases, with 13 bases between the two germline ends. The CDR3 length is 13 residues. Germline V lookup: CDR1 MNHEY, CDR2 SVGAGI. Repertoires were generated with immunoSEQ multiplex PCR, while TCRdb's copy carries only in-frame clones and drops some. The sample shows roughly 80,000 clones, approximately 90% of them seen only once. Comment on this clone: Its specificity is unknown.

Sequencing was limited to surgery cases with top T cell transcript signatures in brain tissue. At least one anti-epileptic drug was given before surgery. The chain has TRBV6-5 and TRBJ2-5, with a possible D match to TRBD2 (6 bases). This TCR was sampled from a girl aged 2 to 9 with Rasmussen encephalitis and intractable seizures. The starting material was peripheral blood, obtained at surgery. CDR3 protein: CASIRRGRETQYF. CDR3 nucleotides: TGTGCCAGCATTCGGAGGGGCCGAGAGACCCAGTACTTC.